A single sample gave rise to the 4 T cell receptor beta chains below, sequenced in a study of blood T cells in healthy people across ages. Alongside a J-beta primer mix, a sample-barcoded 5' primer served in a second PCR lasting about 7 to 11 cycles. Each CDR3 protein gets one entry after TCRdb re-called the 5' RACE reads with MiXCR. The sample holds roughly 1,500,000 distinct CDR3 sequences; about 31% are singletons and the top ten take 10% to 12%. Sequenced: blood. The receptors here all came from a woman aged 25 to 39 in good health.

The chain uses TRBV5-1 and TRBJ2-5; 12 bases are shared with TRBD2. The CDR3 is 15 residues long. Germline CDR1 SGHRS, CDR2 YFSETQ. The trim removed 4 bases at V and 5 bases at J, leaving 6 bases unmatched. CDR3 in amino acids: CASSPTSGGRETQYF. The CDR3 DNA sequence: TGCGCCAGCAGCCCTACTAGCGGGGGGCGGGAGACCCAGTACTTC.

In DNA, the CDR3 is TGTGCCAGCAGGCGTTCGGAGGCTGGGGCCAACGTCCTGACTTTC. Protein sequence: CASRRSEAGANVLTF. J is TRBJ2-6 and V is TRBV3-1; D may be TRBD2 (5 bases). V lost 6 bases to trimming and J lost 2 bases, with 11 bases between them. The CDR3 length is 15 residues. Germline V CDR1 and CDR2: LGHDT, YNNKEL (reference sequence).

This chain connects TRBV2 to TRBJ2-3; D unresolved. The V gene lost 6 bases and the J gene lost 1 base, with 11 bases spanning the gap. The CDR3 runs to 14 residues. Germline loops: CDR1 SNHLY, CDR2 FYNNEI. The CDR3: CASSRNHRTDTQYF. The CDR3 coding sequence is TGTGCCAGCAGCCGTAACCATCGCACAGATACGCAGTATTTT.

This sequence joins TRBV12-3 or TRBV12-4 and TRBJ1-5, with no clear D. The V gene lost 5 bases and the J gene lost 0 bases, with 14 bases spanning the gap. The CDR3 spans 16 residues. This CDR3 reads CASSTAGSYSNQPQHF. As DNA, the CDR3 is TGTGCCAGCAGTACCGCAGGTTCCTATAGCAATCAGCCCCAGCATTTT.